This T cell receptor beta chain was documented in a study of long-term antiretroviral therapy in people with HIV (dated by TCRdb to 2022 to 2024). Looking at the study overall: The earliest samples were collected approximately a decade before the 2015 WHO recommendation for immediate ART, a period when ART was typically delayed until CD4 counts fell. A total of 192 cryopreserved PBMC samples came from 30 adults with confirmed HIV infection and were collected serially over a mean of about six years (range 1-12). Among the roughly 30 participants with HIV, around ten were female. Whether ART initiation and durable HIV suppression were associated with changes in peripheral blood TRB repertoire composition and diversity was tested in a retrospective serial study. No cross-contamination during QIAcube processing turned up in test extractions that ran a monoclonal T-cell line alongside about 30 polyclonal samples. Paper-wide results and their limitations: HIV repertoires had narrower CDR3 length ranges than controls, and the network structure suggested an antigen-experienced repertoire that shifted only slightly toward naive after ART. Because PBMC availability was limited, only the TCR beta chain was sequenced, with no alpha chain pairing. Because pre-ART samples had limited cell numbers, profiling was done on unsorted PBMC rather than on sorted CD4+ and CD8+ T cells. Starting ART was linked to a significant rise in TRB diversity, yet even with long-term ART the diversity remained significantly lower than in transplant donor controls. The samples were dated from the mid-2000s to the late 2010s, and the ART regimens that were used may be less effective than current ART regimens. Expanded TRB clones identified before ART initiation dominated the repertoire at all time points, although this dominance fluctuated and declined in many PLHIV after ART. No data were available on ART adherence, viral resistance or therapy changes, limiting inferences about post-ART repertoire changes.

Sequencing of the TRB variable region was done with the immunoSEQ hsTCRB v3.0 assay at survey level resolution. The target sequencing depth for TRB was about 40,000-50,000 T-cell genomes per sample. Pooled TRB libraries were sequenced on an Illumina MiSeq with a v3 150-cycle kit. The original methods were these. Repertoire analysis ran in R within a reproducible Nextflow workflow covering QC, data transformation and analysis. LymphoSeq2, an R package for AIRR-Seq data exploration, was used to implement custom analyses. A few samples yielding fewer than 5000 total TRB sequences were excluded, leaving roughly 200 analyzed HIV repertoires. Among the roughly 180 retained HIV repertoires, some 59 were collected before ART initiation and 129 after ART initiation. Repertoires were downsampled to 5000 TRB nucleotide sequences, and summary statistics were averaged over 100 downsampling iterations. The analysis kept only TRB sequences whose CDR3 regions were at least seven amino acids long. Diversity was measured with a Shannon entropy-derived clonality score and the Gini coefficient. In the repertoire networks, any two of the top 5000 CDR3 amino acid sequences were linked whenever the two sequences differed by an edit distance of one. For TRB CDR3 amino acid sequences, antigen specificity groups and MHC restriction were predicted with GLIPH2. CDR3 amino acid sequences were matched against VDJdb and McPAS-TCR to flag known CMV, EBV, HIV or tissue antigen associations. Pre-ART, post-ART and control groups were compared with Wilcoxon signed-rank tests and Holm-Bonferroni correction. What TCRdb holds here is the immuneACCESS table cut down to in-frame rearrangements. Part of the clones is not present; checked against another copy, under half of the missing clones reflect an unresolved V gene, and the others are unexplained. Clone size and V and J calls were adopted from that table, with D and trimming inferred from the DNA. The sample contains some 47,000 clones, nearly 95% of them found a single time. Around 2.7% of the sample is taken by the ten largest.

To be included, a participant needed at least one PBMC sample from before ART initiation plus at least two post-ART samples. Every participant with HIV received treatment in the United States of America. Before DNA extraction, cryopreserved samples containing about 1-10 million PBMC were thawed and washed. At the time of the earliest PBMC sample, participants with HIV were aged between roughly 20 and 60 years. PBMC samples were contributed by each participant from 1-4 timepoints before ART initiation and 2-8 timepoints after ART initiation, with a median of 7 samples. For every participant, serial HIV viral load, CD4+ T-cell count, ART history and demographic data were obtained. A Qiagen kit on a QIAcube was used to extract genomic DNA from unsorted PBMC, with samples processed in batches of 12. The germline V gene supplies CDR1 SGHTA and CDR2 FQGNSA. The V end loses 0 bases and the J end loses 5 bases, and a stretch of 10 bases separates them. The CDR3, from cysteine to phenylalanine, totals 14 residues. CDR3 DNA is the only sequence kept; it has 42 bases, read in frame from the first base.

For this clone: This clone's antigen is unknown. No per-base quality is available; no much larger clone lies one base away.

The V and J genes are TRBV7-2 and TRBJ2-5; TRBD2 could be the D gene, as 7 bases match. The sequence was obtained from a woman aged 45-65 years with HIV. The source was unsorted PBMCs, collected 3.7 years after starting antiretroviral therapy. The DNA sequence follows: TGTGCCAGCAGCTTAGCGGGGGGGCTCGAGACCCAGTACTTC. It codes for CASSLAGGLETQYF.